This T cell receptor beta chain was observed in a study of T cell responses to AZD1222 COVID-19 vaccine. Overall study results and limits: At study baseline, merely five or six AZD1222 recipients were seropositive. Clonal diversity was possibly underestimated, and white British individuals and females predominated among donors. It was only after the peak T cell response that any repertoires were sampled.

Assay: immunoSEQ multiplex PCR; the TCRdb copy retains only in-frame clones and omits some. The sample includes about 220,000 clones, approximately 94% of them seen just once. Germline V CDR1 and CDR2: SGHVS, FQNEAQ. This CDR3 contains 17 residues. J lost 9 bases, V lost 5 bases, and 17 bases had no gene match. With regard to this clone: Its matching antigen is unknown.

The sequence was obtained from an adult in good health. The chain uses TRBV7-8 and TRBJ2-1; TRBD1 aligns across 9 bases. The source was peripheral blood, collected on day 0 of MenACWY control vaccination. The CDR3 DNA follows: TGTGCCAGCAGCCAAGGCCTCGGGGACAGGGACACCGGTGAGCAGTTCTTC. It encodes CASSQGLGDRDTGEQFF.